This T cell receptor beta chain was obtained from a study of T cell repertoires in cytomegalovirus infection. Study background: Well-studied HLA-B-restricted epitopes and recently identified HLA-C-restricted epitopes of CMV were both used in the study. It can be stated that public TCR beta signatures indicated CMV infection as well as a matching HLA type. Broader study findings: Carriers of CMV and the relevant HLA type were discriminated by public TCR beta frequency. The ex vivo response was dominated by HLA-C-restricted CMV-specific TCR beta clonotypes.

In its sample, this clonotype was seen a few times. Its specificity is unknown. Germline loops: CDR1 DFQATT, CDR2 SNEGSKA (reference sequence). CDR3 length equals 15 residues. V was clipped by 4 bases and J by 2 bases; unmatched bases: 7. MiXCR, applied by TCRdb to the reads, yields one record per CDR3 protein. The top ten clones hold around 12% of a sample with 800,000 to 950,000 distinct CDR3 sequences, 32% of them seen once. The receptor's source is a human donor in good health (CMV status not recorded). Some clones in this sample may be carry-over from other donors' samples. Sample: cultured CD8+ T cells from PBMCs, taken from culture after CMV antigen stimulation. The chain employs TRBV20-1 and TRBJ2-3; 9 bases agree with TRBD1. The CDR3 spells CSAKIWDRVTDTQYF. The CDR3 DNA follows: TGCAGTGCTAAAATCTGGGACAGGGTCACAGATACGCAGTATTTT.